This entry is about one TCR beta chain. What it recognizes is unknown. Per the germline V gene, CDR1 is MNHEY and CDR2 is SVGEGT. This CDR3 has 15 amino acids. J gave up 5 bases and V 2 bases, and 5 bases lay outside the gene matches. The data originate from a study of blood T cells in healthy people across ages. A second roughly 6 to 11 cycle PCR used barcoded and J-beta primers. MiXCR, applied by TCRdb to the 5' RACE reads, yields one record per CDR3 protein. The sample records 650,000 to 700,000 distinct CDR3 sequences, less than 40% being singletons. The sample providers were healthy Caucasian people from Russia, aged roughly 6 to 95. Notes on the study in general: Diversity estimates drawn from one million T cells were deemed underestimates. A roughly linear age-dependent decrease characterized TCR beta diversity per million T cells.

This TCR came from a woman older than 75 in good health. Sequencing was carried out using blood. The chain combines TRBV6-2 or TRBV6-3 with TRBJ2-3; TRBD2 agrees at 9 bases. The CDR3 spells CASSYPAGGQDTQYF. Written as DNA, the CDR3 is TGTGCCAGCAGTTACCCCGCGGGGGGGCAAGATACGCAGTATTTT.